Sequencing of this T cell receptor (beta chain) was carried out in a study of spatial heterogeneity in lung cancer. Study-wide context: As counted in raw reads, each unique TCR and UMI combination appeared more than ten times on average.

Time point reported: blood at routine non-recurrence follow-up after resection. TCRdb redid the calling of the 5' RACE reads with MiXCR, one entry per CDR3 protein. This sample has approximately 41,000 distinct CDR3 sequences, with 8% to 11% found just once. CDR3 size: 17 residues. Per germline, CDR1 SGHVS and CDR2 FQNEAQ. The V gene end was trimmed by 1 base and the J gene end by 4 bases; junction bases not matched to a gene: 10. Sequencing used PBMCs, obtained at follow-up. The rearrangement joins TRBV7-8 to TRBJ2-7; 10 bases fit TRBD2. This clonotype was sampled from a female donor with early-stage non-small cell lung cancer. The CDR3 DNA sequence: TGTGCCAGCAGCTTAGGCCTAGCGGGAGTTCAAGGGTACGAGCAGTACTTC. Translating gives CASSLGLAGVQGYEQYF.